What follows are 6 T cell receptor beta chains derived from one specimen sequenced in a study of T cell responses to AZD1222 COVID-19 vaccine. The protocol was immunoSEQ multiplex PCR, while the TCRdb copy is restricted to in-frame clones and leaves out a portion. The sample holds over 85,000 clones, more than 90% seen once. The specimen was peripheral blood, collected 28 days after the second AZD1222 dose. These receptor sequences come from an adult who received the AZD1222 COVID-19 vaccine.

In this sample, this clone turned up a few times. V gene TRBV10-3 combines with J gene TRBJ1-1; D gene ambiguous. Germline V gene sequence: CDR1 ENHRY, CDR2 SYGVKD. V lost 2 bases and J lost 6, with 13 bases in between. The CDR3 has 14 residues. This CDR3 reads CAISETANAAEAFF. The CDR3 coding sequence is TGTGCCATCAGTGAGACAGCAAACGCCGCTGAAGCTTTCTTT.

This rearrangement joins TRBV10-3 to TRBJ1-1; 7 positions match TRBD1. CDR1 is ENHRY, CDR2 SYGVKD, per germline. This CDR3 has 14 amino acids. The V gene end was trimmed by 5 bases and the J gene end by 4 bases; junction bases not matched to a gene: 7. CDR3 loop: CAISITGAATEAFF. The CDR3 DNA sequence: TGTGCCATCAGTATTACAGGGGCGGCCACTGAAGCTTTCTTT.

The rearrangement links TRBV27 to TRBJ2-1, with TRBD1 matching over 9 bases. Germline V lookup: CDR1 MNHEY, CDR2 SMNVEV (reference sequence). The CDR3 runs to 15 residues. Unmatched junction bases numbered 7, after V lost 6 bases and J lost 4 bases. CDR3 in amino acids: CASSPRDRVYNEQFF. The CDR3 coding sequence is TGTGCCAGCAGCCCTCGGGACAGGGTGTACAATGAGCAGTTCTTC.

V and J are TRBV5-6 and TRBJ2-1; 10 positions match TRBD2. From germline, CDR1 is SGHDT and CDR2 YYEEEE. The CDR3 has 16 amino acids. The ends lost 3 bases at V and 6 bases at J; junction bases unmatched: 9. The CDR3 bases are TGTGCCAGCAGCTCGGTGACTAGCGGGTACCCCAATGAGCAGTTCTTC. It specifies CASSSVTSGYPNEQFF.

The CDR3 sequence: CASSPGQANYGYTF. The CDR3 nucleotides read TGTGCCAGCAGCCCCGGACAGGCTAACTATGGCTACACCTTC. The rearrangement uses TRBV7-6 and TRBJ1-2; 7 nucleotides match TRBD1. The CDR3 is 14 amino acids. V shed 5 bases, J shed 0 bases, and the junction held 3 bases outside the gene matches. CDR1 and CDR2 (germline): SGHVS, FNYEAQ.

The chain recombines TRBV7-3 with TRBJ2-1; 12 bases map to TRBD2. There are 17 residues in the CDR3. The V and J ends lost 5 bases and 7 bases, in that order; junction bases with no gene match: 12. From germline, CDR1 is SGHTA and CDR2 FQGTGA. CDR3 nucleotides: TGTGCCAGCAGCCAGACCTCAACTAGCGGGGGGTTTAATGAGCAGTTCTTC. It yields the protein CASSQTSTSGGFNEQFF.